The T cell receptor (beta chain) described here comes from a study of T-cell memory formation after mild COVID-19. Study-wide results and limits: Contracting clones from day 15 to 85 had balanced CD4/CD8; later expanders favoured CD4+.

In this sample, this clonotype turned up a few times. Its antigen remains unidentified. Using its own MiXCR run on the 5' RACE reads, TCRdb lists one record per CDR3 protein. The sample records roughly 150,000 distinct CDR3 sequences, 10% to 15% being singletons. This CDR3 is 16 amino acids long. Germline V CDR1 and CDR2: SGHTA, FQGNSA. V shed 1 base and J shed 5 bases, with 17 bases lying between them. The specimen was PBMCs or a T cell subset sorted from them (not recorded which). J is TRBJ2-5 and V is TRBV7-2; a possible D gene is TRBD2 (5 bases). This sequence was found in a man between 18 and 35 years old who had mild COVID-19 (a few samples of this study predate the infection). Cell type and time point are not known. The CDR3 region is CASSLVTGSGWETQYF. CDR3 nucleotides: TGTGCCAGCAGCTTAGTTACGGGGTCGGGTTGGGAGACCCAGTACTTC.